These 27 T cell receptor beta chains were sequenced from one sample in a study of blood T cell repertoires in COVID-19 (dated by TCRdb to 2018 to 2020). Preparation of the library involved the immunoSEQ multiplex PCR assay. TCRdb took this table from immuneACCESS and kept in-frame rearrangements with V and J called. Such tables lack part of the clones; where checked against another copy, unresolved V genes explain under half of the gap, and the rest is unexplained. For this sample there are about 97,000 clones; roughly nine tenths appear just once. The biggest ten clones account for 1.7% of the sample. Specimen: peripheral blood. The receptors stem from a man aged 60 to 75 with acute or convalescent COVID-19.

In DNA form, the CDR3 reads TGCGCCAGCAGCTTGGATCTAGGAATGAACACTGAAGCTTTCTTT. Encoded protein: CASSLDLGMNTEAFF. The chain links TRBV5-1 to TRBJ1-1, with D unclear. The V end was cut by 0 bases, the J end by 0 bases, with 9 bases between. Germline CDR1 and CDR2: SGHRS and YFSETQ. The CDR3 covers 15 residues.

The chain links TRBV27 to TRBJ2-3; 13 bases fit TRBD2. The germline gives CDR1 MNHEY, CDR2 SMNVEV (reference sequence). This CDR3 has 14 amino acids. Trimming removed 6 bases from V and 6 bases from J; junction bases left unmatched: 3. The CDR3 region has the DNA TGTGCCAGCAGGACTAGCGGGGGGTTGGATACGCAGTATTTT. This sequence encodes CASRTSGGLDTQYF.

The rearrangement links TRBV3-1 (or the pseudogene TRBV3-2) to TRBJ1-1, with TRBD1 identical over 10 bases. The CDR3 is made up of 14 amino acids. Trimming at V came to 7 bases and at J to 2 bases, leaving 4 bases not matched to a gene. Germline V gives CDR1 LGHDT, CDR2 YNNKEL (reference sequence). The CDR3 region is CASTRQGANTEAFF. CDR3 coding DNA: TGTGCCAGCACCCGACAGGGGGCTAACACTGAAGCTTTCTTT.

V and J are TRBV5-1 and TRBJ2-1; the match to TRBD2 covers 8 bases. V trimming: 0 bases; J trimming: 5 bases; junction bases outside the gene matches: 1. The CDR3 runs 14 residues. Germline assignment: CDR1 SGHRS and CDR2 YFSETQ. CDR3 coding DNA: TGCGCCAGCAGCTTGGGGCGGGGGGACAATGAGCAGTTCTTC. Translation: CASSLGRGDNEQFF.

DNA of the CDR3: TGTGCCAGCAGTGAAGTCCAGGGTTCGGGGAACACTGAAGCTTTCTTT. It encodes CASSEVQGSGNTEAFF. V is TRBV6-4 and J is TRBJ1-1; a weak D match, TRBD1 (5 bases). The CDR3 extends over 16 amino acids. Germline CDR1 is MRHNA and CDR2 is SNTAGT. Trimming pared 3 bases from V and 1 base from J, leaving 15 bases between.

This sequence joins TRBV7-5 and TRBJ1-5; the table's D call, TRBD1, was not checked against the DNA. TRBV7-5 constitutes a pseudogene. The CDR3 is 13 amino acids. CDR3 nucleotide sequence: TGTGCCAGAAGCTTTGATGGCTATCAGCCCCAGCATTTT. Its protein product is CARSFDGYQPQHF.

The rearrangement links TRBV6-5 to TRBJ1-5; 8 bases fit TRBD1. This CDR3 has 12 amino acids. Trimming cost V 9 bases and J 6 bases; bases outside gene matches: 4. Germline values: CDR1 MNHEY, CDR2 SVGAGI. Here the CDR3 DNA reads TGTGCCAGTTCAGGGGGCGGTCAGCCCCAGCATTTT. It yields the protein CASSGGGQPQHF.

The CDR3 here is CASSRGTGVWSEAFF. CDR3 coding DNA: TGTGCCAGCAGCCGGGGGACAGGGGTTTGGTCTGAAGCTTTCTTT. The chain employs TRBV7-9 and TRBJ1-1; 10 bases are a match to TRBD1. With 5 bases clipped from V and 6 bases from J, the junction kept 9 bases outside the gene matches. Germline loops: CDR1 SEHNR, CDR2 FQNEAQ (reference sequence). This CDR3 is 15 amino acids long.

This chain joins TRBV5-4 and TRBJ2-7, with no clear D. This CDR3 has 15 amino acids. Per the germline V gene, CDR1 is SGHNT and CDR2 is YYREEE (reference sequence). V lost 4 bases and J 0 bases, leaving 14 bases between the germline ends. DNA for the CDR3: TGTGCCAGCAGCCCTTTCGCCGGTAACTCCTACGAGCAGTACTTC. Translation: CASSPFAGNSYEQYF. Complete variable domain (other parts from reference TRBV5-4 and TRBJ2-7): ETGVTQSPTHLIKTRGQQVTLRCSSQSGHNTVSWYQQALGQGPQFIFQYYREEENGRGNFPPRFSGLQFPNYSSELNVNALELDDSALYLCASSPFAGNSYEQYFGPGTRLTVT.

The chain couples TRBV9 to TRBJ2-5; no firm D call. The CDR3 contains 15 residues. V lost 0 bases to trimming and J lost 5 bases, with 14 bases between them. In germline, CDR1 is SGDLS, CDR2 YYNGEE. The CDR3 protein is CASSVGPFEYETQYF. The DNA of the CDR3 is TGTGCCAGCAGCGTAGGCCCCTTTGAGTACGAGACCCAGTACTTC. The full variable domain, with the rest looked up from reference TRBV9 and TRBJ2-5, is DSGVTQTPKHLITATGQRVTLRCSPRSGDLSVYWYQQSLDQGLQFLIQYYNGEERAKGNILERFSAQQFPDLHSELNLSSLELGDSALYFCASSVGPFEYETQYFGPGTRLLVL.

The CDR3 nucleotides read TGTGCCAGTAGTATAGATCAGGGACAGGGGGCAAGTGAAGCTTTCTTT. This translates into CASSIDQGQGASEAFF. The chain has TRBV19 and TRBJ1-1, with 12 positions matching TRBD1. V was clipped by 0 bases and J by 7 bases; unmatched bases: 6. Germline values: CDR1 LNHDA, CDR2 SQIVND (reference sequence). This CDR3 region has 16 residues.

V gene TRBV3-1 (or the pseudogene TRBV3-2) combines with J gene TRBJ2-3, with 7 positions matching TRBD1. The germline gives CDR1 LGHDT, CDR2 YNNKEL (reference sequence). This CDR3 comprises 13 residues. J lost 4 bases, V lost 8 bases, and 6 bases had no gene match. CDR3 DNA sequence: TGTGCCAGCGGGAAGGGGGCAGCAGATACGCAGTATTTT. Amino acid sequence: CASGKGAADTQYF.

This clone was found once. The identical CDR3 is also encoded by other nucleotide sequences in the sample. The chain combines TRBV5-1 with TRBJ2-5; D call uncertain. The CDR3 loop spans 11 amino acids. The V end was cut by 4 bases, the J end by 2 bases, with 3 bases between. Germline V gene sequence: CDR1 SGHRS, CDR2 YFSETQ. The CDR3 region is CASSLQETQYF. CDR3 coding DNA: TGCGCCAGCAGCCTACAAGAGACCCAGTACTTC. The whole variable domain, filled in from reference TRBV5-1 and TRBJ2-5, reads KAGVTQTPRYLIKTRGQQVTLSCSPISGHRSVSWYQQTPGQGLQFLFEYFSETQRNKGNFPGRFSGRQFSNSRSEMNVSTLELGDSALYLCASSLQETQYFGPGTRLLVL.

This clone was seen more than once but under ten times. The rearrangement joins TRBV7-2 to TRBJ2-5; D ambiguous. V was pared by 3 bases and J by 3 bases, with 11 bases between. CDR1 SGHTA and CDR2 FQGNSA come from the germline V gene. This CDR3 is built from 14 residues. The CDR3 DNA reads TGTGCCAGCAGCTTCCAGGCAGGTGAAGAGACCCAGTACTTC. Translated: CASSFQAGEETQYF.

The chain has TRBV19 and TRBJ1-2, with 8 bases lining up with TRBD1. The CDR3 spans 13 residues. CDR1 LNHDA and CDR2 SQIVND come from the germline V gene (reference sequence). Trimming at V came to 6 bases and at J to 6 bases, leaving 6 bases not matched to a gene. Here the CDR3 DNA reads TGTGCCAGTAGAGACAGGGGAGGAGATGGCTACACCTTC. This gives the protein CASRDRGGDGYTF.

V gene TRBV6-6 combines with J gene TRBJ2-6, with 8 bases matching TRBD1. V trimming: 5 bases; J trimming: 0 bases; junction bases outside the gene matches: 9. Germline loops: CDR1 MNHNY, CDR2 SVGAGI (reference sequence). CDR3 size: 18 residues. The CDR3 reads CASSRIGTGISGANVLTF. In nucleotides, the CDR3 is TGTGCCAGCAGTCGTATCGGGACAGGTATCTCTGGGGCCAACGTCCTGACTTTC.

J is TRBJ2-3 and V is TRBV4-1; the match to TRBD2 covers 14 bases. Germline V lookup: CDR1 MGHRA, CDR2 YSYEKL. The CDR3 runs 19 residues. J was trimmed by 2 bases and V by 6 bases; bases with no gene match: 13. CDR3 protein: CASRLRGLAGEGDTDTQYF. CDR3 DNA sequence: TGCGCCAGCAGACTGCGGGGACTAGCGGGGGAGGGGGACACAGATACGCAGTATTTT.

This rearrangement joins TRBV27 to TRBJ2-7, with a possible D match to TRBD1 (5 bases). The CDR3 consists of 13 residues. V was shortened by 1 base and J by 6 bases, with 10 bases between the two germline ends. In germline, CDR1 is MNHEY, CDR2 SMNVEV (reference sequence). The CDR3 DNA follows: TGTGCCAGCAGTTTATGGCAGGGCTCCGAGCAGTACTTC. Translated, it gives CASSLWQGSEQYF.

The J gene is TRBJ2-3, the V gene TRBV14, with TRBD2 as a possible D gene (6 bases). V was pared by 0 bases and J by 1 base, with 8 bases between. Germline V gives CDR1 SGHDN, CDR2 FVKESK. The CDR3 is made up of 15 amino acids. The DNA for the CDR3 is TGTGCCAGCAGCCAAGATAAGCGGGGCACAGATACGCAGTATTTT. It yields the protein CASSQDKRGTDTQYF.

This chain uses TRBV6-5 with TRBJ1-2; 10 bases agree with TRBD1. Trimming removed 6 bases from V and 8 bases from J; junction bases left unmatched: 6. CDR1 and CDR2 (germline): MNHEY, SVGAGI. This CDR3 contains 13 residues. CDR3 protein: CASRLGTGDGYTF. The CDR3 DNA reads TGTGCCAGCAGACTCGGGACAGGGGACGGCTACACCTTC.

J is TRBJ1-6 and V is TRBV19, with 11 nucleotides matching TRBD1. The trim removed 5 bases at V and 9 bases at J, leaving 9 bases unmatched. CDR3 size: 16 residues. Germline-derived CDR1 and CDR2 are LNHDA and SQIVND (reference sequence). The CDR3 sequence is CASSFDLDRGRSPLHF. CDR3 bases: TGTGCCAGTAGTTTCGATTTGGACAGGGGGCGTTCACCCCTCCACTTT.

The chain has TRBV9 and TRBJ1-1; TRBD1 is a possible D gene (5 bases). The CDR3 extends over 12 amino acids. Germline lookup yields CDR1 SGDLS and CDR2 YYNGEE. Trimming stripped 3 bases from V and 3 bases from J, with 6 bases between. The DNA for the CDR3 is TGTGCCAGCAGCGGGGGGGACACTGAAGCTTTCTTT. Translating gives CASSGGDTEAFF.

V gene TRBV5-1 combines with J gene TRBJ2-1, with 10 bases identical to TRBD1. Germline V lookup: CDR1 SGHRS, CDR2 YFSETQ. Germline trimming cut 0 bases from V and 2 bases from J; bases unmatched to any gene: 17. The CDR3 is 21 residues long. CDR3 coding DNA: TGCGCCAGCAGCTTGGCCAAGACAGGGGGCTCCGCTCGGATTGCCTACAATGAGCAGTTCTTC. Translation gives CASSLAKTGGSARIAYNEQFF.

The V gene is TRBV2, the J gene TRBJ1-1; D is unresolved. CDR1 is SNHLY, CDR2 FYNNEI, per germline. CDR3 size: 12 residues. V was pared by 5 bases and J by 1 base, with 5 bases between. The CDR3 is CASSYSNTEAFF. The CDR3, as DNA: TGTGCCAGCAGTTACTCGAACACTGAAGCTTTCTTT.

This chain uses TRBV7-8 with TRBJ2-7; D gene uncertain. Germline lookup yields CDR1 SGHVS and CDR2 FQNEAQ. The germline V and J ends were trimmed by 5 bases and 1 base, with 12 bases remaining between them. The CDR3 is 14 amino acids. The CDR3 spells CASSPPRLSYEQYF. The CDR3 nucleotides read TGTGCCAGCAGCCCCCCAAGACTGTCCTACGAGCAGTACTTC.

The CDR3 reads CASSKRQGGLWWVSSYEQYF. CDR3 DNA: TGTGCCAGCAGCAAGAGACAGGGCGGTCTTTGGTGGGTTTCTTCCTACGAGCAGTACTTC. This chain links TRBV21-1 with TRBJ2-7; the table gives TRBD1 as D, unverified against the DNA. TRBV21-1 counts as a pseudogene. There are 20 residues in the CDR3.

In DNA form, the CDR3 reads TGTGCCAGCAGCCTCGCGGGGATAGCCAAAAACATTCAGTACTTC. This codes for CASSLAGIAKNIQYF. The chain combines TRBV5-8 with TRBJ2-4; tentatively, D is TRBD2 (6 bases). The CDR3 extends over 15 amino acids. Trimming stripped 4 bases from V and 0 bases from J, with 11 bases between. Germline V lookup: CDR1 SGHTS, CDR2 YDEGEE.